This TCR beta chain comes out of a study of blood T cell repertoires in COVID-19. The overall study: Whether acute or convalescent, the COVID-19 samples came from the United States, Italy and Spain. T cells, B-cell-depleted T cells, or PBMCs supplied cDNA or gDNA.

TCRdb keeps only in-frame clones here, not all; method: immunoSEQ multiplex PCR. In the table there are about 83,000 clones, roughly 82% of which are singletons. The germline CDR1 and CDR2 sequences are LGHNA and YSLEER. Trimming cost V 0 bases and J 3 bases, with 9 bases left between them. The CDR3 length is 14 residues. Input material: peripheral blood. This chain uses TRBV4-3 with TRBJ2-7; D not certain. This receptor was identified in a man aged 45-60 years with active COVID-19. The CDR3 sequence: CASSQDGWSYEQYF. The CDR3 DNA follows: TGCGCCAGCAGCCAAGACGGCTGGAGCTACGAGCAGTACTTC.